The 8 T cell receptor beta chains presented below share a single source sample, sequenced in a study of blood T cell repertoires in COVID-19. Libraries were prepared by immunoSEQ multiplex PCR; TCRdb keeps only in-frame clonotypes and omits some of them. The sample records 160,000 or so clones, about nine tenths being singletons. The sequenced sample was peripheral blood. Receptors originate from a woman between 50 and 59 years old with acute or convalescent COVID-19.

The J gene is TRBJ2-1, the V gene TRBV21-1; the D segment call TRBD2 is taken from the table without a DNA check. TRBV21-1 is given as a pseudogene. The CDR3 contains 21 residues. CDR3 DNA: TGTGCCAGCATCCCCGTGCCCCGACTAGCGGGGGGGAACAGCAACTACAATGAGCAGTTCTTC. It yields the protein CASIPVPRLAGGNSNYNEQFF.

The gene calls are TRBV9 and TRBJ1-1; the D is unclear. V gave up 0 bases and J gave up 8 bases, with 14 bases separating them. Germline V CDR1 and CDR2: SGDLS, YYNGEE. This CDR3 has 14 residues. CDR3 sequence (DNA): TGTGCCAGCAGCGTAGCGGCTGGATGGGAGGAAGCTTTCTTT. Translating it yields CASSVAAGWEEAFF.

V usage is TRBV19 and J usage is TRBJ1-2; 9 positions agree with TRBD1. Germline V lookup: CDR1 LNHDA, CDR2 SQIVND (reference sequence). V lost 1 base to trimming and J lost 5 bases; unmatched junction nucleotides: 8. CDR3 length: 16 residues. The CDR3 bases are TGTGCCAGTAGTATAGGGACAGGGGAAGGTTGGTATGGCTACACCTTC. Translating gives CASSIGTGEGWYGYTF.

There are a few counts of this clone. V gene TRBV7-9 combines with J gene TRBJ2-7; possible D gene TRBD2, 6 bases. Germline CDR1 reads SEHNR; CDR2 reads FQNEAQ (reference sequence). This CDR3 is built from 15 residues. Between the trimmed V and J ends, which lost 5 bases and 3 bases, there was a span of 17 bases. CDR3 nucleotides: TGTGCCAGCAGCCGCAAGGGCGGGGATGGCTACGAGCAGTACTTC. It specifies CASSRKGGDGYEQYF.

The genes are TRBV24-1 and TRBJ1-2; 9 nucleotides line up with TRBD1. Looked up from germline, CDR1 is KGHDR and CDR2 is SFDVKD. V lost 4 bases to trimming and J lost 4 bases; unmatched junction nucleotides: 6. The CDR3 is 15 residues long. The CDR3 is CATSDPGQGSYGYTF. CDR3 bases: TGTGCCACCAGTGACCCAGGACAGGGGAGCTATGGCTACACCTTC.

The chain recombines TRBV7-3 with TRBJ1-1; no firm D call. CDR1 SGHTA and CDR2 FQGTGA come from the germline V gene. V was trimmed by 3 bases and J by 7 bases, leaving 15 bases between them. There are 14 residues in the CDR3. DNA for the CDR3: TGTGCCAGCAGCTTTTCATCCGCTCGGGGTGAAGCTTTCTTT. Its protein product is CASSFSSARGEAFF.

The sample holds many counts of this clone. This chain connects TRBV9 to TRBJ1-2; 10 bases are a match to TRBD1. Per germline, CDR1 SGDLS and CDR2 YYNGEE. The CDR3 loop spans 14 amino acids. Trimming took 3 bases from V and 3 from J; bases not matched to a gene: 2. DNA for the CDR3: TGTGCCAGCAGCGCCGGGACAGGGGACTATGGCTACACCTTC. Protein: CASSAGTGDYGYTF.

V is TRBV30 and J is TRBJ2-3; TRBD1 aligns across 7 bases. CDR3 size: 12 residues. Germline assignment: CDR1 GTSNPN and CDR2 SVGIG (reference sequence). The junction had 7 bases not matched to a gene; V was cut back by 8 bases and J by 5 bases. The CDR3: CAHDRAGDTQYF. Written as DNA, the CDR3 is TGTGCCCACGACAGGGCGGGAGATACGCAGTATTTT.